This T cell receptor beta chain was sequenced during a study of control samples from healthy donors and cancer patients. Some clones are missing from TCRdb's copy, which holds only in-frame ones; the method was immunoSEQ multiplex PCR. The table lists some 120,000 clones, around 93% of them singletons. This CDR3 region has 13 residues. V shed 0 bases and J shed 6 bases, with 5 bases lying between them. CDR1 and CDR2 (germline): MRHNA, SNTAGT. The chain employs TRBV6-4 and TRBJ2-2, with D hard to call. The receptor's source is a man aged 45-60 years with head and neck cancer. The sample taken for sequencing was PBMCs. The CDR3 loop reads CASSDSLAGELFF. CDR3 DNA sequence: TGTGCCAGCAGTGACTCTCTGGCCGGGGAGCTGTTTTTT.